The following is a T cell receptor (beta chain) sequence with its context. Using a J-beta primer mix together with a sample-barcoded 5' primer, a second PCR was run for 7 to 11 cycles. TCRdb independently ran MiXCR on the 5' RACE reads; one entry per CDR3 protein. The sample lists more than 1.4 million distinct CDR3 sequences, 40% to 50% occurring once. This record belongs to a study of blood T cells in healthy people across ages. Per germline, CDR1 SGHTA and CDR2 FQGNSA. This CDR3 has 14 amino acids. Sequencing input: blood. V usage is TRBV7-2 and J usage is TRBJ2-4; 8 bases map to TRBD1. The J call may be in error: the DNA end matches TRBJ2-7 better. The TCR was taken from a woman aged 18-29 years in good health. CDR3 DNA: TGTGCCAGCAGCTTAGGGGGACAGGTCCACGAGCAGTACTTC. Its protein is CASSLGGQVHEQYF.